This T cell receptor (beta chain) derives from a study of blood T cell repertoires in COVID-19. The wider study: Sites across the United States, Italy and Spain contributed samples from acute and convalescent COVID-19.

The CDR3 runs to 15 residues. The J segment lost 5 bases and the V segment lost 7 bases, leaving 8 bases of the junction unmatched. Germline CDR1 is MNHEY and CDR2 is SVGAGI. In the authors' workflow: How many nucleated cells were present was estimated from reference gene primer amplification. This table comes from immunoSEQ multiplex PCR, and its TCRdb copy is limited to in-frame clones, with some not included. That table supplies the V and J calls and clone size; D and trimming were determined from the DNA. Of about 400,000 clones listed, 85% to 90% are singletons. The sample comprised peripheral blood. The clonotype was recovered from a woman aged 25 to 45 with acute or convalescent COVID-19. This sequence joins TRBV6-5 and TRBJ2-2, with 9 bases lining up with TRBD1. CDR3 sequence (DNA): TGTGCCAGCAAAGAAGGGGACAGGGTGACCGGGGAGCTGTTTTTT. Translating gives CASKEGDRVTGELFF.